The 6 T cell receptor beta chains reported below all come from one sample, sequenced in a study of shared clonotypes between healthy human individuals. Profiled with immunoSEQ multiplex PCR; TCRdb holds only in-frame clones, not every one. The data contain approximately 1,500,000 clones, roughly 96% of them singletons. Sequencing used naive CD4+ T cells sorted from blood. Noted subset: CD45RA+ positively selected. The receptors originated from a man aged 25-40 years in good health.

The V gene is TRBV5-1, the J gene TRBJ2-3; TRBD2 aligns across 15 bases. CDR1 SGHRS and CDR2 YFSETQ come from the germline V gene. This CDR3 comprises 17 residues. Trimming at V came to 4 bases and at J to 5 bases, leaving 8 bases not matched to a gene. This CDR3 reads CASSKGLAGGRRDTQYF. CDR3 nucleotide sequence: TGCGCCAGCAGCAAGGGACTAGCGGGAGGTAGGAGAGATACGCAGTATTTT.

This chain links TRBV6-1 with TRBJ2-7; D is unclear. V was trimmed by 3 bases and J by 3 bases, leaving 18 bases between them. Germline V CDR1 and CDR2: MNHNS, SASEGT. This CDR3 spans 16 amino acids. DNA of the CDR3: TGTGCCAGCAGTGACCCATCTAAGGGCAAGCACTACGAGCAGTACTTC. This codes for CASSDPSKGKHYEQYF.

The rearrangement links TRBV9 to TRBJ2-1, with D possibly TRBD2 on 6 matching bases. Per the germline V gene, CDR1 is SGDLS and CDR2 is YYNGEE. The germline V and J ends were trimmed by 0 bases and 7 bases, with 14 bases remaining between them. This CDR3 has 15 amino acids. CDR3 sequence: CASSVGGLLENEQFF. In DNA, the CDR3 is TGTGCCAGCAGCGTAGGTGGACTACTTGAAAATGAGCAGTTCTTC.

The sample holds one count of this clone. This chain links TRBV6-5 with TRBJ2-3; 8 bases map to TRBD1. The V segment lost 0 bases and the J segment 6 bases; nucleotides outside the gene matches: 5. Germline values: CDR1 MNHEY, CDR2 SVGAGI. The CDR3 length is 15 residues. The CDR3 nucleotides are TGTGCCAGCAGTTACTCGGGGGACAGGTCGGATACGCAGTATTTT. Its translation: CASSYSGDRSDTQYF.

The CDR3 DNA reads TGTGCCAGCGGGGGGGCAGCAGGGCAGTACTTC. Amino acids: CASGGAAGQYF. The chain carries TRBV2 and TRBJ2-7, with a tentative D call TRBD2 (7 bases). The V gene's germline CDR1 is SNHLY and CDR2 FYNNEI. V lost 8 bases, J lost 9 bases, and 14 bases lay in between. There are 11 residues in the CDR3.

On this clone: The sample holds other DNA sequences that translate to the same CDR3. The rearrangement joins TRBV5-4 to TRBJ2-3; TRBD2 matches at 7 bases. CDR3 length equals 15 residues. Germline CDR1 and CDR2: SGHNT and YYREEE (reference sequence). V was pared by 2 bases and J by 0 bases, with 3 bases of the junction left unmatched. The CDR3 nucleotides read TGTGCCAGCAGCTTAGTTAGCGGGAGCACAGATACGCAGTATTTT. It translates to CASSLVSGSTDTQYF. Drawing the rest from reference TRBV5-4 and TRBJ2-3, the complete variable domain is ETGVTQSPTHLIKTRGQQVTLRCSSQSGHNTVSWYQQALGQGPQFIFQYYREEENGRGNFPPRFSGLQFPNYSSELNVNALELDDSALYLCASSLVSGSTDTQYFGPGTRLTVL.